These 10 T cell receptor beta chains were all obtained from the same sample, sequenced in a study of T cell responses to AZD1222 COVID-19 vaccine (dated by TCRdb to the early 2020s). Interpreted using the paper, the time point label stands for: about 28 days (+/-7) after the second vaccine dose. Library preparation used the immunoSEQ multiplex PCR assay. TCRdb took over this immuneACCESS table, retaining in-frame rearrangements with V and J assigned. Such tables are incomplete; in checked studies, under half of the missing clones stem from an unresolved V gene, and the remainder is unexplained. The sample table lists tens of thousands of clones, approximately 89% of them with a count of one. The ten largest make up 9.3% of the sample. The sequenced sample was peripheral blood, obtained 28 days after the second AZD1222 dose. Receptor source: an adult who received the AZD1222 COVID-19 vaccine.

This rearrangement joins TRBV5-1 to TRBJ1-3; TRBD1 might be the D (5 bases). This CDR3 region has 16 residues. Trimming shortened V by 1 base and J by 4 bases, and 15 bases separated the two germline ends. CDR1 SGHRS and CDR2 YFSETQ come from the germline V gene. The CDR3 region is CASSLTGKMSGNTIYF. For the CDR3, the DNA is TGCGCCAGCAGCTTGACAGGAAAGATGTCCGGAAACACCATATATTTT.

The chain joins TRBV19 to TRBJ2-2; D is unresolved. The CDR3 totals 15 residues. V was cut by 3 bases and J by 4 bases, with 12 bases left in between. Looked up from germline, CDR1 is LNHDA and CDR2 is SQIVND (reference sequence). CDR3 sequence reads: CASSIRAGVTGELFF. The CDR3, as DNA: TGTGCCAGTAGTATTCGGGCCGGCGTCACCGGGGAGCTGTTTTTT.

For the CDR3, the DNA is TGTGCCAGCAGTTTTGGACTAGGGTCCACAGATACGCAGTATTTT. The encoded protein is CASSFGLGSTDTQYF. V gene TRBV6-5 combines with J gene TRBJ2-3; 7 nucleotides align to TRBD2. Germline V gene data show CDR1 as MNHEY and CDR2 as SVGAGI. The length of the CDR3 is 15 residues. With 4 bases clipped from V and 2 bases from J, the junction kept 6 bases outside the gene matches.

This CDR3 reads CASSQGRLVDTQYF. CDR3 nucleotides: TGTGCCAGCAGCCAAGGACGACTAGTAGATACGCAGTATTTT. J is TRBJ2-3 and V is TRBV3-1 (or the pseudogene TRBV3-2), with a possible D match to TRBD2 (6 bases). V lost 1 base and J lost 5, with 10 bases in between. The CDR3 is made up of 14 amino acids. The germline CDR1 and CDR2 sequences are LGHDT and YNNKEL (reference sequence).

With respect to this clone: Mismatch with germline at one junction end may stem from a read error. The CDR3 nucleotides read TGTGCCTGGAGCGAATATGACGGGACTTTTACTGACTTC. This codes for CAWSEYDGTFTDF. V gene TRBV30 combines with J gene TRBJ2-5; the D gene is possibly TRBD2 (6 bases). This CDR3 has 13 residues. Germline CDR1 GTSNPN, CDR2 SVGIG (reference sequence).

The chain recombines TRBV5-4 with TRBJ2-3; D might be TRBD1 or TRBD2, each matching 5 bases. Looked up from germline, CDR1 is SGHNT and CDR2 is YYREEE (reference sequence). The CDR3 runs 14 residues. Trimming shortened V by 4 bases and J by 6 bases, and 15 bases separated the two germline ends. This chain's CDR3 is CASSRDLSYDTQYF. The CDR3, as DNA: TGTGCCAGCAGCAGGGACCTCTCCTACGATACGCAGTATTTT. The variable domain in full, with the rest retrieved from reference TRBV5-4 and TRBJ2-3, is ETGVTQSPTHLIKTRGQQVTLRCSSQSGHNTVSWYQQALGQGPQFIFQYYREEENGRGNFPPRFSGLQFPNYSSELNVNALELDDSALYLCASSRDLSYDTQYFGPGTRLTVL.

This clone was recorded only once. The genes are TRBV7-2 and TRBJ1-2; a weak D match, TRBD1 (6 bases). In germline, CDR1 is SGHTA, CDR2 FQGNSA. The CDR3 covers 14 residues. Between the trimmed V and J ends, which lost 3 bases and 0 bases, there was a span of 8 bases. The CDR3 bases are TGTGCCAGCAGCTTTCCAGGGGCTAACTATGGCTACACCTTC. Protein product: CASSFPGANYGYTF.

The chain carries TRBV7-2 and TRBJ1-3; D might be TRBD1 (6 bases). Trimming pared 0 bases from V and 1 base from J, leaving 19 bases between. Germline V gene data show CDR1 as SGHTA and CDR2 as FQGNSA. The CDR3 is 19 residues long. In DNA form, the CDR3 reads TGTGCCAGCAGCTTAGCGCTTTGGGGGGCCCCTCAGTCTGGAAACACCATATATTTT. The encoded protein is CASSLALWGAPQSGNTIYF.

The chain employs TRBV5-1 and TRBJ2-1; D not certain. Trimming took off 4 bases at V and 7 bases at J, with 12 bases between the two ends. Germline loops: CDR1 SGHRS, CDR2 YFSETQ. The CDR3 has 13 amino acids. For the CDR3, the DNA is TGCGCCAGCAGCCCACAACCTACAAATGAGCAGTTCTTC. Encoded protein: CASSPQPTNEQFF. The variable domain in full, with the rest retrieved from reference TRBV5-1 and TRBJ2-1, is KAGVTQTPRYLIKTRGQQVTLSCSPISGHRSVSWYQQTPGQGLQFLFEYFSETQRNKGNFPGRFSGRQFSNSRSEMNVSTLELGDSALYLCASSPQPTNEQFFGPGTRLTVL.

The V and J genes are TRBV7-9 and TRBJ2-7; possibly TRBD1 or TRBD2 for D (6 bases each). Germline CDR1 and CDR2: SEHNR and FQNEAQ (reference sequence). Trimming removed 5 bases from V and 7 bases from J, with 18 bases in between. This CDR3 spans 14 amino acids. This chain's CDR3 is CASSPWDGGQEQYF. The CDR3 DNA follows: TGTGCCAGCAGCCCCTGGGATGGGGGGCAAGAGCAGTACTTC. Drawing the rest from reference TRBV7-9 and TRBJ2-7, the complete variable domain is DTGVSQNPRHKITKRGQNVTFRCDPISEHNRLYWYRQTLGQGPEFLTYFQNEAQLEKSRLLSDRFSAERPKGSFSTLEIQRTEQGDSAMYLCASSPWDGGQEQYFGPGTRLTVT.